The following is a T cell receptor beta chain sequence with its context. Its antigen remains unidentified. Clones were read by immunoSEQ multiplex PCR, and TCRdb kept only the in-frame ones, dropping some. The sample contains about 2,100,000 clones, about 92% of which appear only once. This CDR3 has 14 amino acids. CDR1 and CDR2 (germline): SGHTA, FQGNSA. V lost 5 bases to trimming and J lost 1 base, with 11 bases between them. These data are taken from a study of shared clonotypes between healthy human individuals. In the naive CD8 group, cells lacked CD45RO and were positively selected for CCR7, so terminally differentiated effector memory CD45RA+ cells were left out. General study points: Generation probability values for non-shared clonotypes were lower than those for clonotypes shared by all four donors.

The source is a man younger than 30 in good health. Some clones in this sample may be carry-over from other donors' samples. Sequenced material: naive CD8+ T cells from PBMCs. The chain joins TRBV7-2 to TRBJ2-5, with D perhaps matching TRBD2 (5 bases). The CDR3 protein is CASSPERAQETQYF. The CDR3 DNA reads TGTGCCAGCAGCCCCGAGAGGGCCCAAGAGACCCAGTACTTC.